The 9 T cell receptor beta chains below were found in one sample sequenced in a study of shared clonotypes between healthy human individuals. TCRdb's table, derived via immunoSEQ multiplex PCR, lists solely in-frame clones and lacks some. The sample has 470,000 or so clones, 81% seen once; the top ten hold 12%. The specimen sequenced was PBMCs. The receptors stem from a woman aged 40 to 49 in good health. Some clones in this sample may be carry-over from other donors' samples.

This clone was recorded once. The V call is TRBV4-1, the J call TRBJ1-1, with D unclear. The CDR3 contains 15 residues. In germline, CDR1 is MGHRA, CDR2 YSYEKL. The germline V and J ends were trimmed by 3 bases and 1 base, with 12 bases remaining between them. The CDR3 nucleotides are TGCGCCAGCAGCCACCCTGGGAACAGGAACACTGAAGCTTTCTTT. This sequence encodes CASSHPGNRNTEAFF.

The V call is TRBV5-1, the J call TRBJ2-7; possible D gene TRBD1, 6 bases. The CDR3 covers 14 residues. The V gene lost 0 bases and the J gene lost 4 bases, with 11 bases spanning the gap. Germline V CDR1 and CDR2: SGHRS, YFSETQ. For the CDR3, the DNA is TGCGCCAGCAGCTTGGGACAGGCCACTTACGAGCAGTACTTC. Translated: CASSLGQATYEQYF.

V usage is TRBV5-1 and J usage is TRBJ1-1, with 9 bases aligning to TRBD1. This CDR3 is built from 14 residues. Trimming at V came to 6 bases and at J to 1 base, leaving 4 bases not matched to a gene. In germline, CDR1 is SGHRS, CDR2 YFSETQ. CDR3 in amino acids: CASTQTGGNTEAFF. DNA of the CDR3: TGCGCCAGCACCCAGACAGGGGGGAACACTGAAGCTTTCTTT.

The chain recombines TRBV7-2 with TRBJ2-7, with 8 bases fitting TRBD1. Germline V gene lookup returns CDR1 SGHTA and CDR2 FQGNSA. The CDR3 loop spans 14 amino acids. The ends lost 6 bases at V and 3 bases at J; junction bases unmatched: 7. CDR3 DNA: TGTGCCAGCAGGCCAGGGGGCGGATACTACGAGCAGTACTTC. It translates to CASRPGGGYYEQYF. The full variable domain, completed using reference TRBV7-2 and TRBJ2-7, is GAGVSQSPSNKVTEKGKDVELRCDPISGHTALYWYRQSLGQGLEFLIYFQGNSAPDKSGLPSDRFSAERTGGSVSTLTIQRTQQEDSAVYLCASRPGGGYYEQYFGPGTRLTVT.

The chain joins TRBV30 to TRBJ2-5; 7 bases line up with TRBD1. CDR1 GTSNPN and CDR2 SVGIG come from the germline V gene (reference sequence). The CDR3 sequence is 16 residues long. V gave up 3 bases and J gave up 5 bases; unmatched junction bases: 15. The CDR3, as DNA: TGTGCCTGGAGCTTCCAGGGGGACACTCCCGGGGAGACCCAGTACTTC. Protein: CAWSFQGDTPGETQYF.

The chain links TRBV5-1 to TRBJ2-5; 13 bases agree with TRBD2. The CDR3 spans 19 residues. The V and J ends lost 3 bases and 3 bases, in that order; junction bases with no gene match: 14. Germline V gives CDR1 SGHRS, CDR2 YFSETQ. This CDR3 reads CASSWGLAGRVLNEETQYF. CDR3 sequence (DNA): TGCGCCAGCAGCTGGGGACTAGCGGGACGAGTCCTTAATGAAGAGACCCAGTACTTC.

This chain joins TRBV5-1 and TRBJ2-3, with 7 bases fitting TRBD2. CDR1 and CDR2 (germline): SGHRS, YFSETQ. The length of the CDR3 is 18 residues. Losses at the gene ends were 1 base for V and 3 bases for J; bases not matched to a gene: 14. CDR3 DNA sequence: TGCGCCAGCAGCTTGTCTGCGTGGCTAGCGGATTGGACAGATACGCAGTATTTT. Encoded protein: CASSLSAWLADWTDTQYF. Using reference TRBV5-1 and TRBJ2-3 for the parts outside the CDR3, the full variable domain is KAGVTQTPRYLIKTRGQQVTLSCSPISGHRSVSWYQQTPGQGLQFLFEYFSETQRNKGNFPGRFSGRQFSNSRSEMNVSTLELGDSALYLCASSLSAWLADWTDTQYFGPGTRLTVL.

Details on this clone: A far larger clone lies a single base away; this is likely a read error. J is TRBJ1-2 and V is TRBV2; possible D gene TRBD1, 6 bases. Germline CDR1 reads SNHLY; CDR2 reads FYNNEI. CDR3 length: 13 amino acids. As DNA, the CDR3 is TGTGCCGGCAGATTGACAGGTTACTATGGCTACACCTTC. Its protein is CAGRLTGYYGYTF.

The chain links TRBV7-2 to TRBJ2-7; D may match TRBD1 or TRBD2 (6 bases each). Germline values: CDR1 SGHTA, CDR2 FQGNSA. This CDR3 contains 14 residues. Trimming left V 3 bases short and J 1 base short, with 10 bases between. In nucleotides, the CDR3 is TGTGCCAGCAGCTTTGGAGGGGGATCCTACGAGCAGTACTTC. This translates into CASSFGGGSYEQYF.